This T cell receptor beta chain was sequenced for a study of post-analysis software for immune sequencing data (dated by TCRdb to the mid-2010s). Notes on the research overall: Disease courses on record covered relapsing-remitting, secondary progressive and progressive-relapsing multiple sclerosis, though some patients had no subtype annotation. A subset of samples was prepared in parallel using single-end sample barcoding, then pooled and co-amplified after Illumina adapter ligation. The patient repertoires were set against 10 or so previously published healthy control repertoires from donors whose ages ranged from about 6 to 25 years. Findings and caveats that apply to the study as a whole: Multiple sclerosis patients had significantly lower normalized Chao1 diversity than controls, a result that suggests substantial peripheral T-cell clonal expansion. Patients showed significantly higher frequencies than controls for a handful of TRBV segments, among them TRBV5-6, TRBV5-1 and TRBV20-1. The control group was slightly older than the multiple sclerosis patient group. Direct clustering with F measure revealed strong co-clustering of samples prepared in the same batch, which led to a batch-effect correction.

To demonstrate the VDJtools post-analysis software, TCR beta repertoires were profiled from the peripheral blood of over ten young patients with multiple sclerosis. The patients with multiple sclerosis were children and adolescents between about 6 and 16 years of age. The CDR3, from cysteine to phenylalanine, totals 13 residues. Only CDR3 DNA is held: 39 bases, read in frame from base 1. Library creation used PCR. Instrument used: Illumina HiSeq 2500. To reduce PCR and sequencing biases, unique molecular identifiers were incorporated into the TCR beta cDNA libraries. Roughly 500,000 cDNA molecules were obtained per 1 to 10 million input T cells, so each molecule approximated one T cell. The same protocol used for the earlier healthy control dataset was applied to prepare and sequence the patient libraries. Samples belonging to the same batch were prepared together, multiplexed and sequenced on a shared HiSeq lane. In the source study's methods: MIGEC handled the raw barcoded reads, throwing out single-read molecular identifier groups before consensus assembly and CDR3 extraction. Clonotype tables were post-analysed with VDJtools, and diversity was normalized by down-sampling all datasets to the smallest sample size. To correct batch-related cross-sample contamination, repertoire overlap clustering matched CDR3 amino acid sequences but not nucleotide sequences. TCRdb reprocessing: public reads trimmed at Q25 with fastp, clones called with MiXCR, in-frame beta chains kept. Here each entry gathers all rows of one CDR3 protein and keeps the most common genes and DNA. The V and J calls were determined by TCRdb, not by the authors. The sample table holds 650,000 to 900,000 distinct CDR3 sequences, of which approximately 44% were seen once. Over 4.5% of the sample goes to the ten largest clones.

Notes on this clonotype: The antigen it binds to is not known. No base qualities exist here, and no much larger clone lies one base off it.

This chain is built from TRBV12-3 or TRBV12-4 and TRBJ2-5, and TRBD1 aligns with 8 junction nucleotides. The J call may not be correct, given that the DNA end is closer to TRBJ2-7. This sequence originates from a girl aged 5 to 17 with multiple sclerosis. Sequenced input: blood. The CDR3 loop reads CASSLGQGPEQYF. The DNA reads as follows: TGTGCCAGCAGCCTAGGACAGGGTCCCGAGCAGTACTTC.